In its sample, the clone carrying this TCR beta chain was seen once. This same CDR3 is encoded by further DNA sequences in the sample. Trimming took 6 bases from V and 4 from J, leaving 7 bases between them. The CDR3 has 11 residues. Looked up from germline, CDR1 is MDHEN and CDR2 is SYDVKM. TCRdb's copy holds only in-frame clones and misses some; the assay was immunoSEQ multiplex PCR. This sample carries approximately 1,500,000 clones, 98% of them seen once, and the ten largest clones take less than 0.55%. The data belong to a study of shared clonotypes between healthy human individuals. The receptor was derived from a man aged 25 to 45 in good health. The rearrangement links TRBV28 to TRBJ2-7; D is unresolved. The source material was naive CD4+ T cells sorted from blood. Described subset: CD45RA+ positively selected. CDR3 nucleotide sequence: TGTGCCAGCAGGTCACCATACGAGCAGTACTTC. It yields the protein CASRSPYEQYF. The whole variable domain, filled in from reference TRBV28 and TRBJ2-7, reads DVKVTQSSRYLVKRTGEKVFLECVQDMDHENMFWYRQDPGLGLRLIYFSYDVKMKEKGDIPEGYSVSREKKERFSLILESASTNQTSMYLCASRSPYEQYFGPGTRLTVT.